Reported below is one TCR beta chain. This receptor's antigen is unknown. No clone much larger than this one lies a single base away; base qualities are absent. Using immunoSEQ, frozen genomic DNA was subjected to high-throughput TCRbeta CDR3 sequencing, a process that included PCR amplification, mapping, bias correction and internal controls. Concerning the study's data processing: Only productive rearrangements were retained, with each unique TCRbeta sequence defined by its CDR3 nucleotide sequence together with its V and J gene. Donor-reactive sequences required at least 5-fold expansion in CFSE-low cells versus unstimulated pre-transplant cells and at least 0.01% frequency. Minimum frequency thresholds were set for each subject on the basis of the unstimulated sample with the lowest template count, so that a detection power of at least 90% was ensured. Jensen-Shannon divergence between the top 1000 TCRbeta sequences after and before transplant was used to measure repertoire turnover. Two-sided Fisher's exact tests were used to test for changes in how often donor-reactive sequences were detected. TCRdb holds this immuneACCESS table with in-frame rearrangements only. Some clones are missing; in checked studies, unresolved V genes explain under half, and the rest has no known cause. The V and J calls and the clone size are those of that table, but D and trimming were determined from the DNA. In this sample the table shows 55,000 to 75,000 clones, less than 85% of which occur a single time. Of the sample, roughly 2.8% falls within the top ten clones.

These data come from a study of T cell clones after liver transplantation (dated by TCRdb to between 2018 and 2020). As for the study more broadly: The samples were obtained from ITN030ST, a randomized trial that attempted immunosuppression withdrawal within 2 years after liver transplantation. Donor-reactive T cell clones were identified using TCRbeta sequencing after a pre-transplant mixed lymphocyte reaction and were then followed in post-transplant blood. As an antigen-independent comparator for the donor-reactive sequences, third party-reactive TCRbeta sequences from pre-transplant MLRs were identified as well. Of the eight recipients, three were HCV-positive, while the remaining recipients had been transplanted for non-autoimmune, non-viral indications. No induction therapy was given to the subjects, and standard immunosuppression was administered until randomization at 12-24 months post-transplant. Tolerance was defined as complete immunosuppression withdrawal for at least one year with no rise in liver enzymes beyond twice the upper limit of normal. Blood samples were collected pre-transplant, then pre-randomization ahead of withdrawal, and finally post-randomization once withdrawal had either been completed or failed. The studied cohort comprised 8 liver transplant recipients, 3 classified as tolerant and 5 as non-tolerant. Points the paper makes about the study in general: When repertoire turnover was taken into account, detection of donor-reactive sequences was significantly reduced in 7 of 8 subjects for CD4 and in 8 of 8 subjects for CD8. The conclusions were preliminary, being limited by small, heterogeneous patient numbers and by non-standardized post-transplant time points. The decline in donor-reactive sequences exceeded the decline in third party-reactive sequences, suggesting partial antigen-specific deletion that was unrelated to withdrawal success. Since no allograft tissue specimens were available, donor-reactive T cells may have migrated into the graft instead of being deleted. Circulating donor-reactive CD4 TCRbeta sequences fell significantly post-transplant in most of the 8 subjects, irrespective of tolerance or HCV status. Low numbers of available donor cells limited the measurable donor-reactive repertoire in a couple of subjects.

Unstimulated PBMCs, after thawing, were stained for CD3, CD4 and CD8 and then FACS-sorted into CD3+CD4+ and CD3+CD8+ populations. Each of the 8 studied subjects was randomized to immunosuppression withdrawal. The Qiagen DNeasy Blood and Tissue Kit was used for isolation of genomic DNA. Looking up the germline V gene yields CDR1 SGHTA and CDR2 FQGNSA. Counted from cysteine to phenylalanine, this CDR3 has 18 amino acids. Of all the DNA, just the CDR3 is kept, 54 bases in frame from base 1. Trimming takes 2 bases off V and 2 bases off J; junction bases not matched to a gene: 10. The chain was built from TRBV7-2 and TRBJ2-3, with TRBD2 identical over 10 junction bases. This receptor was identified in a human patient who received a liver transplant. After transplantation, some T cells may belong to the graft donor instead of the recipient. This material consisted of CD4+ T cells from blood, taken at the approximately 16-month timepoint. The CDR3 in this case is CASSLRLAGPGNTDTQYF. The sequenced DNA is TGTGCCAGCAGCTTAAGACTAGCGGGCCCTGGAAACACAGATACGCAGTATTTT.